The T cell receptor beta chain under discussion was sequenced for a study of blood T cell repertoires in COVID-19. The V end was cut by 2 bases, the J end by 5 bases, with 12 bases between. The CDR3 is made up of 15 amino acids. CDR1 LGHNT and CDR2 FRNRAP come from the germline V gene. TCRdb's table, derived via immunoSEQ multiplex PCR, lists solely in-frame clones and lacks some. Of roughly 50,000 clones listed, roughly 79% were seen once; the top ten hold 14% to 15%. This rearrangement joins TRBV12-5 to TRBJ2-2, with TRBD1 as a possible D gene (6 bases). Sequenced input: peripheral blood. This TCR was sampled from a human donor with active or convalescent COVID-19. The donor label of this sample is uncertain. The CDR3 DNA reads as TGTGCTAGTGGTTTGTGGCAGGGGACGACCGGGGAGCTGTTTTTT. Amino acid sequence: CASGLWQGTTGELFF. Based on the CDR3 plus reference TRBV12-5 and TRBJ2-2, the full variable domain is DARVTQTPRHKVTEMGQEVTMRCQPILGHNTVFWYRQTMMQGLELLAYFRNRAPLDDSGMPKDRFSAEMPDATLATLKIQPSEPRDSAVYFCASGLWQGTTGELFFGEGSRLTVL.